This TCR beta chain is drawn from a study of T-cell reconstitution after alpha-beta-depleted transplantation in children. This clonotype appeared many times. Library preparation (for TCRbeta) was performed with unique molecular identifiers. TCRdb passed the PCR reads through MiXCR, listing each CDR3 protein once. The table has some 220,000 distinct CDR3 sequences, about 9.5% seen once; the top ten hold around 6.2%. This CDR3 contains 14 residues. After removal of 3 bases from V and 3 bases from J, the junction contained 2 bases not matched to a gene. This TCR derives from a human donor who donated a stem cell graft to a child with acute lymphoblastic leukemia. This chain connects TRBV12-3 or TRBV12-4 to TRBJ2-1; 7 bases line up with TRBD2. Sequences were derived from PBMCs from the stem cell graft donor, sampled from the stem cell graft. Here the CDR3 reads CASSFRGGYNEQFF. The CDR3 DNA is TGTGCCAGCAGTTTTCGCGGGGGCTACAATGAGCAGTTCTTC.